This T cell receptor (beta chain) originates from a study of cytomegalovirus exposure and HLA in healthy donors (dated by TCRdb to about 2017). General notes on the study: An earlier analysis of approximately 640 of the donors reported 250 to 300 Gb of sequence data and 100 million to 130 million unique TCR beta sequences from roughly 200 million T cells. Roughly 300 gigabases of sequencing data and 75 million to 85 million unique TCR sequences made up an early release that covered several hundred HLA-typed donors. Among the approximately 420 genotyped donors, approximately 77% belonged to the genetic ancestry cluster associated with self-reported Caucasian donors. The study aimed to test whether signatures of past pathogen exposure could be identified by cataloging public T cell receptors. The T cell repertoires of 700 or so subjects were profiled by immunosequencing and related to cytomegalovirus serostatus. A separate validation cohort of some 130 different subjects was used in addition to the approximately 700-subject first cohort. To predict cytomegalovirus infection status, the study combined high-throughput TCR immunosequencing, statistical association of individual TCRs with disease status, and machine learning. A later analysis re-examined previously published TCR beta repertoires from about 670 donors and added high-resolution HLA genotyping to investigate patterns of TCR occurrence. Rather than using new phenotypic data, the later analysis identified candidate immune exposures from TCR beta sequences and from how often those sequences occurred across donors. To decide whether each TCR beta V gene segment behaved as functional or pseudogenic, an earlier analysis of some 570 of the donors relied on high-throughput TCR beta sequencing. Donor age, sex, ethnicity and CMV serostatus were compiled alongside the repertoire data. A later genetic analysis took genome-wide SNP genotypes for about 55% of the roughly 670 donors and used that subset as a discovery cohort. All discovery cohort repertoires had been generated using a single sequencing platform. HLA typing covered class I and class II loci at four-digit resolution. The number of typed donors differed by locus: roughly 629-640 for A, B, C, DRB1 and DQB1; approximately 530 for DQA1; some 610 for DPA1; and around 450 for DPB1. Because of strong linkage in the cohort, a handful of DR-DQ haplotypes were treated as single units for association and clustering. Among roughly 400 genotyped donors of the cohort, an average of roughly 240,000 unique TCR beta nucleotide sequences were sequenced per donor, roughly 18% of them non-productive.

The CDR3 starts with the cysteine, ends with the phenylalanine, and has 15 residues. The DNA shown is the 45-base CDR3, in frame from base 1. From V the trimming removes 4 bases and from J it removes 6 bases, while the gene matches leave 1 base of the junction unaccounted for. CDR1 and CDR2 are read off the germline V gene (reference sequence) as SEHNR and FQNEAQ. The cohort consisted of 600 or so healthy bone marrow donors. All cohort members were sampled while nominally healthy, although unrecorded immune exposures were likely present. The donor tested CMV seronegative, placing the donor among the 350 to 400 seronegative members of the cohort. A peripheral blood sample was collected from each donor, and TCR beta sequencing was performed on peripheral blood mononuclear cells. The Qiagen DNeasy Blood Extraction Kit was used to extract genomic DNA from the blood cell samples. The library came from the immunoSEQ multiplex PCR assay. For the multiplex PCR, a mixture combining 60 forward primers for TCR Vbeta segments and 13 reverse primers for TCR Jbeta segments was used. The CDR3 region of rearranged TCR beta genes was amplified from genomic DNA with a multiplex PCR assay. The amplified TCR beta libraries were sequenced on the Illumina HiSeq System as 87-base-pair reads. In the source study's methods: A later analysis tallied roughly 78 million unique TCR beta chains across the 666 repertoires, and some 10 million of those chains were shared by two or more donors. Raw reads were error-corrected and collapsed into unique sequences with a nearest-neighbor algorithm that merged closely related sequences to remove PCR and sequencing errors. Alignment of CDR3 sequences to IMGT reference sequences was used to assign V, D and J gene segments. For a sequence to be retained, a match of at least six nucleotides was required to both a V gene segment and a J gene segment. Rearrangements were classified as productive when the CDR3 lacked stop codons and remained in frame with V and J, and all other rearrangements were classified as non-productive. CDR3 was defined according to IMGT convention as the region running from the second conserved V-encoded cysteine to the conserved J-encoded phenylalanine. Sequences without an unambiguous match to a single V gene segment were excluded from the earlier analysis of 500 to 700 of the donors. In an earlier analysis of a few hundred of the donors, a V segment was called functional when productive rearrangements were above 56.7%, and segregating when the standard deviation between donors exceeded 5%. A statistical classification framework was built to diagnose cytomegalovirus status from the catalog of TCR beta chain sequences. In a later analysis, TCR nucleotide sequences were compared against IMGT/GENE-DB human TR gene sequences so that V and J genes could be assigned. Using the TCRdist pipeline, a later analysis assigned CDR3 sequences along with most-parsimonious VDJ recombination scenarios. In a later analysis, every TCR beta chain was defined by the combination of its CDR3 amino acid sequence and its V-gene family, and reads without a unique V-gene family were dropped. As a way to deal with suspected cross-contamination and a sequencing artifact, a later analysis dropped 500 to 700 nucleotide sequences that were highly shared and had low generation probability. For each public chain, a later analysis derived a clonal expansion index from normalized ranks of inferred template counts within each repertoire. A later analysis computed generation probabilities with a VDJ recombination model fitted to out-of-frame rearrangements, and checked the results against IGoR. In a later analysis, hypergeometric tests were used to score TCR-TCR, TCR-HLA and TCR-CMV co-occurrence, with a repertoire-size bias correction applied to TCR pairs. False discovery rates were estimated in a later analysis by permuting HLA or CMV assignments 20 times. In a later analysis, co-occurring TCRs were grouped with DBSCAN, and TCRdist sequence similarity was added when clustering was performed within HLA-allele-positive subsets. Repertoires with fewer than 30,000 or more than 120,000 public chains were left out of co-occurrence clustering, as were a handful of repertoires with anomalous nucleotide sharing. Not all clones reach the TCRdb copy of this immuneACCESS table, which keeps in-frame sequences only. Checked studies attribute under half of the gap to unresolved V genes and leave the rest unexplained. V and J calls and clone size are as listed in that table; D and trimming were resolved from the DNA. This sample lists about 160,000 clones; around 69% were detected once. The top ten hold 2.5% to 3% of the sample.

What the research found in general, with its limitations: HLA typing was unavailable for some donors at each locus, so association tests used only the typed subset. A group of highly shared sequence variants was considered likely to be a technical artifact of the sequencing pipeline. According to a later genetic analysis, donors in an Asian-associated ancestry cluster had fewer N-insertions in productive TCRs than the approximately 690-donor mean. A further reported finding was that TCR beta sequences accurately predicted the HLA-A and HLA-B alleles for most subjects in the first cohort. Some IMGT-functional V segments, including TRBV6-2 and TRBV6-3, could not be distinguished by the 87-base-pair reads and were therefore excluded. Across donors, most TCR sequences were observed very rarely, whereas some public TCRs were present in many individuals. An association between a missense DCLRE1C variant and V-gene and J-gene trimming of TCR beta chains was found in a later genetic analysis and replicated in an independent cohort. Compared with equally common non-associated chains, HLA-associated TCR beta chains in a later analysis were more clonally expanded and had lower generation probabilities. According to a later analysis, parvovirus B19, influenza, CMV and Epstein-Barr virus appeared linked to several top co-occurrence clusters. In this cohort, only TCR beta chains were sequenced, and detectable features were limited by the absence of alpha or paired-chain data. Because counts were too low, around 18 rarely observed V segments, including chromosome 9 orphons, were left out of the earlier analysis of a few hundred of the donors. At a false discovery rate of 0.05, a later analysis linked 15,000 to 20,000 TCR beta sequences to specific HLA alleles. Sequencing depth was assumed to be roughly uniform across donors in the presence/absence analyses, though that assumption may not hold. An earlier analysis of 450 to 750 of the donors showed that most TCR beta V segments appeared in productive rearrangements either about 87% or about 30% of the time, which broadly matched IMGT annotations. The only immune exposure information available for the cohort was CMV serostatus. In vitro tests confirmed that three of the cytomegalovirus-associated TCR beta chains recognize cytomegalovirus antigens. Correlated functional status among segregating V segments might reflect linkage disequilibrium, but an unknown experimental factor could not be ruled out. The authors suggested that the approach could potentially be extended to other disease states and immunological phenotypes. A total of roughly 160 TCR beta chains were listed by the study as associated with cytomegalovirus. Strong co-occurrence of HLA alleles, especially DR and DQ, made assigning TCR associations to individual alleles difficult. A later analysis found that TCR association rates varied across HLA loci, with DRB1 alleles showing the most associated TCRs and HLA-C alleles the fewest. Cytomegalovirus status was reported to be diagnosed by the classifier with high specificity and sensitivity in both the original and validation cohorts. According to a later analysis, most CMV-associated TCR beta chains appeared to be HLA-restricted, and the HLA associations seemed to be driven largely by CMV exposure.

As concerns this clone: It lacks a known antigen. There are no base qualities to consult, and no much larger clone falls within one base.

The rearranged chain carries TRBV7-9 and TRBJ2-2, and TRBD2 aligns with 14 junction nucleotides. The TCR was taken from a woman in her twenties or thirties in good health and CMV-seronegative. Sequencing input: PBMCs. The CDR3 sequence is CASSSTSGGAGELFF. The sequenced DNA is TGTGCCAGCAGCTCGACTAGCGGGGGGGCCGGGGAGCTGTTTTTT.